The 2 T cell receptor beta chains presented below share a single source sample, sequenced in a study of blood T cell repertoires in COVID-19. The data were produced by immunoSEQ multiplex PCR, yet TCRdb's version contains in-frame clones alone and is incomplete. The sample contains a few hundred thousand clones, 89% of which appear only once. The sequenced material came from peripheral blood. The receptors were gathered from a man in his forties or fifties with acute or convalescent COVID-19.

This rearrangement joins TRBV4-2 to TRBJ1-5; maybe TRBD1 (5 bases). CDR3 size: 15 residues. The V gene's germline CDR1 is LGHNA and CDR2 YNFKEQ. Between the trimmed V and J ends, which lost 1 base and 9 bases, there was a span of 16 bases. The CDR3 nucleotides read TGTGCCAGCAGCCAAGGGGCAGGGAAGGGCGCGCCCCAGCATTTT. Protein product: CASSQGAGKGAPQHF.

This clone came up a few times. The CDR3 region has the DNA TGTGCCAGCAGTCCCCTAGCGGGGACCTTTGAGCAGTTCTTC. Translation gives CASSPLAGTFEQFF. This chain links TRBV2 with TRBJ2-1; TRBD2 agrees at 9 bases. Trimming removed 5 bases from V and 9 bases from J; junction bases left unmatched: 8. Germline assignment: CDR1 SNHLY and CDR2 FYNNEI. The CDR3 is made up of 14 amino acids.